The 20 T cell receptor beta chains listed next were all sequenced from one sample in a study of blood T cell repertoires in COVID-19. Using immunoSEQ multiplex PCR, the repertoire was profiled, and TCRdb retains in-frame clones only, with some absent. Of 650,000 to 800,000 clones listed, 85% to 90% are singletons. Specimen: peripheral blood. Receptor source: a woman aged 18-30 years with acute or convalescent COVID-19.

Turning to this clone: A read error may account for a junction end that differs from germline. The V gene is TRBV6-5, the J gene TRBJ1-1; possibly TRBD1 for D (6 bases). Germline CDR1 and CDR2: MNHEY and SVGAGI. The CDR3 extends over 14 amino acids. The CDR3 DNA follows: TGTGCCAGCAGTGACTCAGGGGAAGTAGCTGAAGCTTTCTTT. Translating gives CASSDSGEVAEAFF.

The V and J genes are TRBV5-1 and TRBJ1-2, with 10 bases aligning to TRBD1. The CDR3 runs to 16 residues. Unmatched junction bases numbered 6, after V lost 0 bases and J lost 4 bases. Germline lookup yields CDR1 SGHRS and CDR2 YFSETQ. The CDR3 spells CASSLEGTGVVYGYTF. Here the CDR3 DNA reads TGCGCCAGCAGCTTGGAGGGGACAGGGGTGGTCTATGGCTACACCTTC.

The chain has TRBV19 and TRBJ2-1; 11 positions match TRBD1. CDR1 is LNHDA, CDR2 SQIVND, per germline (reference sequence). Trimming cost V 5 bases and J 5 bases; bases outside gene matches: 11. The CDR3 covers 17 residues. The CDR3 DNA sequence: TGTGCCAGTAGTGCGATTCCGGGACAGGGGGTTAACAATGAGCAGTTCTTC. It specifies CASSAIPGQGVNNEQFF.

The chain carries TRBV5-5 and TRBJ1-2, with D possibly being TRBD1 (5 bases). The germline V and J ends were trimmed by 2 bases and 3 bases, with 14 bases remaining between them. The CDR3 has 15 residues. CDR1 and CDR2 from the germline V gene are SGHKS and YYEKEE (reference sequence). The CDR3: CASSLEGKGHYGYTF. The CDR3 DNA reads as TGTGCCAGCAGCTTAGAAGGGAAGGGGCACTATGGCTACACCTTC.

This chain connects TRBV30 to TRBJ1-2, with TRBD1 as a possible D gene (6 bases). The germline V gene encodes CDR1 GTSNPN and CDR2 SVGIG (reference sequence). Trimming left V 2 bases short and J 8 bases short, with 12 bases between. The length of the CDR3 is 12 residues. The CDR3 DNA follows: TGTGCCTGGAGTCAGGGGAGAAGGGGCTACACCTTC. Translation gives CAWSQGRRGYTF.

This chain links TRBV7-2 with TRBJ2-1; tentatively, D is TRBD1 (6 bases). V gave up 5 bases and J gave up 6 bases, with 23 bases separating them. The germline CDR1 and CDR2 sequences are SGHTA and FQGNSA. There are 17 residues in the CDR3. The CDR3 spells CASSIPGNRDHRNEQFF. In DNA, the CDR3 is TGTGCCAGCAGCATCCCAGGTAACAGGGATCATCGCAATGAGCAGTTCTTC.

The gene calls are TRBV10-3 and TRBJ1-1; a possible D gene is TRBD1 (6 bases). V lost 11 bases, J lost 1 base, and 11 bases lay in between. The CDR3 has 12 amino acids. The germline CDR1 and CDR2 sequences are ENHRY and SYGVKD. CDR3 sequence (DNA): TGTGCCGTCCGACAGGAGAACACTGAAGCTTTCTTT. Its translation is CAVRQENTEAFF.

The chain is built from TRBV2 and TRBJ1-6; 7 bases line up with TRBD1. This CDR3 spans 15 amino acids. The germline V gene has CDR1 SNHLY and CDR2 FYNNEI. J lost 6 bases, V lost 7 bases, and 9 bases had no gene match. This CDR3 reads CASKGTGTANSPLHF. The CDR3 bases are TGTGCCAGCAAAGGTACCGGGACAGCTAATTCACCCCTCCACTTT. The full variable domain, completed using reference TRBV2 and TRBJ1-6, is EPEVTQTPSHQVTQMGQEVILRCVPISNHLYFYWYRQILGQKVEFLVSFYNNEISEKSEIFDDQFSVERPDGSNFTLKIRSTKLEDSAMYFCASKGTGTANSPLHFGNGTRLTVT.

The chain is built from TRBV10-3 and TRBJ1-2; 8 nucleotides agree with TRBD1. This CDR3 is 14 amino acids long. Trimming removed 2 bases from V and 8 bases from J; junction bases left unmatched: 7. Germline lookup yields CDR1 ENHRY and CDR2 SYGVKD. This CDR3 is CAISEGQGFRGYTF. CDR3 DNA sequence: TGTGCCATCAGTGAGGGACAGGGTTTCAGGGGCTACACCTTC.

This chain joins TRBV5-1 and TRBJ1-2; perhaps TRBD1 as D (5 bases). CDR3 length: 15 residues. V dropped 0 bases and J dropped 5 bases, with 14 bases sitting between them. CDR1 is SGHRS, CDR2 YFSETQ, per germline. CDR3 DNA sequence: TGCGCCAGCAGCTTGGGGGGCCAAGGGATTTATGGCTACACCTTC. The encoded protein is CASSLGGQGIYGYTF.

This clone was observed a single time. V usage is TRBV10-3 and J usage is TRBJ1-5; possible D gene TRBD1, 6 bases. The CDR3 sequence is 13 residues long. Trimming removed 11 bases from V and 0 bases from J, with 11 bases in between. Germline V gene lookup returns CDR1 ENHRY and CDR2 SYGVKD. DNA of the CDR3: TGTGCCTCGTGGACAGATAGCAATCAGCCCCAGCATTTT. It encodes CASWTDSNQPQHF.

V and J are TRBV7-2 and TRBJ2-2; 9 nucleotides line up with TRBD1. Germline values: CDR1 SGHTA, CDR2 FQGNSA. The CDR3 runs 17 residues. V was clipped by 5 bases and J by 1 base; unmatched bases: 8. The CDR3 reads CASSPPTGGWNTGELFF. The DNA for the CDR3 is TGTGCCAGCAGCCCTCCAACAGGGGGCTGGAACACCGGGGAGCTGTTTTTT.

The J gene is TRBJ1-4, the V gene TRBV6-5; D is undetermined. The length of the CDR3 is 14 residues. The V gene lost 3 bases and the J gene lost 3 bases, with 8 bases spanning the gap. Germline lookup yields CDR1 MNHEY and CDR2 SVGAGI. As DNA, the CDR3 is TGTGCCAGCAGTTATGGGCAGGCTAATGAAAAACTGTTTTTT. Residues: CASSYGQANEKLFF.

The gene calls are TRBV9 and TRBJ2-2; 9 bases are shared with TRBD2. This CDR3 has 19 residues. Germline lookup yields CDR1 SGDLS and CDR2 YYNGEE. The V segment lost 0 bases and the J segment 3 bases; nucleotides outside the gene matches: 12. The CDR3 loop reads CASSVGGPRGGRDTGELFF. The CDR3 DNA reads TGTGCCAGCAGCGTAGGAGGACCTCGGGGCGGGAGGGACACCGGGGAGCTGTTTTTT.

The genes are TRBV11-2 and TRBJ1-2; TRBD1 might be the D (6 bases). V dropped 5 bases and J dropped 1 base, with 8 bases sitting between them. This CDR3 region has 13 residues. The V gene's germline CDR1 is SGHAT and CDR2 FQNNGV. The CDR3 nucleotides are TGTGCCAGCAGCCCACAGGGTAACTATGGCTACACCTTC. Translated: CASSPQGNYGYTF.

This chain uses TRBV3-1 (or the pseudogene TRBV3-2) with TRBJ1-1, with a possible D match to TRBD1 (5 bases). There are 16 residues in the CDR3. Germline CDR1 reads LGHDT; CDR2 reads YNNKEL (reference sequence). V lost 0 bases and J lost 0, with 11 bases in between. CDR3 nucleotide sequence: TGTGCCAGCAGCCAAGATCTCCGGGGGGTGAACACTGAAGCTTTCTTT. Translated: CASSQDLRGVNTEAFF.

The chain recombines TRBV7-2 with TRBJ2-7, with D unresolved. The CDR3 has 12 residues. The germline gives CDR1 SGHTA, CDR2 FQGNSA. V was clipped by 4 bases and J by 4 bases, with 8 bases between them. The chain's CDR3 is CASSSNLYEQYF. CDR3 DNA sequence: TGTGCCAGCAGCTCCAATTTGTACGAGCAGTACTTC.

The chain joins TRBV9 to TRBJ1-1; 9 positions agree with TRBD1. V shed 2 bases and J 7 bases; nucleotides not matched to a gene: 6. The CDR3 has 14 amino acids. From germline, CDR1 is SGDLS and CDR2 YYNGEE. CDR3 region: CASSVGGQGSEAFF. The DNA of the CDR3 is TGTGCCAGCAGCGTGGGCGGACAGGGGAGTGAAGCTTTCTTT.

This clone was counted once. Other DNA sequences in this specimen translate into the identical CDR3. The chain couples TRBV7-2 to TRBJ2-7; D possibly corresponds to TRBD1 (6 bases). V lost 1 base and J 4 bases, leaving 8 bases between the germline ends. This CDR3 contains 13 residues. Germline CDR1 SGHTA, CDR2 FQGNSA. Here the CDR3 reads CASSLGGGYEQYF. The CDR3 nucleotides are TGTGCCAGCAGCTTAGGAGGGGGTTACGAGCAGTACTTC.

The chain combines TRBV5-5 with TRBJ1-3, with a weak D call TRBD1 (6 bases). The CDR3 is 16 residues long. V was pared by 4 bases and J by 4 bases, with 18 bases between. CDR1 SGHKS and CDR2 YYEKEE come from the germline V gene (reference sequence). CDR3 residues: CASSPMVGALGNTIYF. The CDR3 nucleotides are TGTGCCAGCAGCCCCATGGTGGGGGCTCTGGGAAACACCATATATTTT.